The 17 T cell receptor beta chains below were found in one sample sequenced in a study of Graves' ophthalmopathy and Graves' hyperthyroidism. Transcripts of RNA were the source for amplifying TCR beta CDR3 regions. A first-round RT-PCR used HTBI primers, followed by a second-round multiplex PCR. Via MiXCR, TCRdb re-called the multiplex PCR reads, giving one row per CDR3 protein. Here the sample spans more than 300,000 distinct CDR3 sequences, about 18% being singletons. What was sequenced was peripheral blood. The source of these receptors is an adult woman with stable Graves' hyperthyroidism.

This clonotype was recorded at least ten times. CDR3 DNA sequence: TGTGCCAGCAGCTTAGGTAACGGGAGGACCTACGAGCAGTACTTC. Residues: CASSLGNGRTYEQYF. The chain joins TRBV7-2 to TRBJ2-7; 7 bases line up with TRBD2. Unmatched junction bases numbered 5, after V lost 1 base and J lost 2 bases. The CDR3 is 15 residues long. Germline-derived CDR1 and CDR2 are SGHTA and FQGNSA.

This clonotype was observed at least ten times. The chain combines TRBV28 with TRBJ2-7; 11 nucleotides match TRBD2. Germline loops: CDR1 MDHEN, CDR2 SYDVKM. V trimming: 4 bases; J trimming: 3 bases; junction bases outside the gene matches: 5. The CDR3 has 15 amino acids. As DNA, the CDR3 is TGTGCCAGCAGTTATAGCGGGAGGGTAGGCTACGAGCAGTACTTC. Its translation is CASSYSGRVGYEQYF.

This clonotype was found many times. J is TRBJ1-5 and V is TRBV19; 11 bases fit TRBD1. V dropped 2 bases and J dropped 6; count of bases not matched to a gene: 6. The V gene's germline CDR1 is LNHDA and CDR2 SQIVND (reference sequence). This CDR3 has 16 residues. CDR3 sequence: CASSIQWTGGTQPQHF. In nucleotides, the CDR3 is TGTGCCAGTAGTATACAATGGACAGGGGGCACTCAGCCCCAGCATTTT.

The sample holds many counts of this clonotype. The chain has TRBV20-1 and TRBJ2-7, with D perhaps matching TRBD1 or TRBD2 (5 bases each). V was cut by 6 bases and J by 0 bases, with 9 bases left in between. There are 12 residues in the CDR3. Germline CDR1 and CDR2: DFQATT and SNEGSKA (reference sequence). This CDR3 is CSATGTSYEQYF. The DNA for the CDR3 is TGCAGTGCAACCGGGACCTCCTACGAGCAGTACTTC.

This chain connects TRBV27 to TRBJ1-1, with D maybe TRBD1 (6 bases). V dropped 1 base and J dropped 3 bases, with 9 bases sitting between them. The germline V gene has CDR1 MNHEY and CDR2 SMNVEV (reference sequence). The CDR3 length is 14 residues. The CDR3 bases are TGTGCCAGCAGTTTATACAGGGAGGACACTGAAGCTTTCTTT. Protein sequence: CASSLYREDTEAFF.

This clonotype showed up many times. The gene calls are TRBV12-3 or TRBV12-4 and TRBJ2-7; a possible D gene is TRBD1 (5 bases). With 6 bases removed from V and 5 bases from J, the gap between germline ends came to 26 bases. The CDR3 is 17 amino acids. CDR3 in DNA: TGTGCCAGCAGGCCTCGGACACCTCTGGGCCCCCCCCACGAGCAGTACTTC. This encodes CASRPRTPLGPPHEQYF.

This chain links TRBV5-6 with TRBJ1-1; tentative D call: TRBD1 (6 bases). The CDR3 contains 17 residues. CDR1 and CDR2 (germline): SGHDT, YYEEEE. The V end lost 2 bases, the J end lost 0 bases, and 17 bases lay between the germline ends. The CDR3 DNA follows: TGTGCCAGCAGCTTTCCACCCGGGGGCTCAATGAACACTGAAGCTTTCTTT. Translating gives CASSFPPGGSMNTEAFF.

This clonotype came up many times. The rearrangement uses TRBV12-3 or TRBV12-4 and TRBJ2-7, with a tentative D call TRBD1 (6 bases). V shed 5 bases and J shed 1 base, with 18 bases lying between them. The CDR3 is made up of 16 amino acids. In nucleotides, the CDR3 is TGTGCCAGCAGTGATGACAGGCCTTCTGGGTCCTACGAGCAGTACTTC. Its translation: CASSDDRPSGSYEQYF.

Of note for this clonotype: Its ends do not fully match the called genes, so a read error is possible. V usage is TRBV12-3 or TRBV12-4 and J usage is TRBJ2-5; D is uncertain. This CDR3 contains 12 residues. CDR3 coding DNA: TGTGCCGGCAGTACCAATTCGGAGACCCAGTACTTC. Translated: CAGSTNSETQYF.

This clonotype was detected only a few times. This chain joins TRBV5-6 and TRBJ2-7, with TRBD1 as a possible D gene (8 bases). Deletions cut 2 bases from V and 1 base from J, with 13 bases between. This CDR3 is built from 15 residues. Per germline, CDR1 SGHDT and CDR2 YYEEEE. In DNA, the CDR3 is TGTGCCAGCAGCTTTGGACAGGGAGGGTCCTACGAGCAGTACTTC. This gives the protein CASSFGQGGSYEQYF.

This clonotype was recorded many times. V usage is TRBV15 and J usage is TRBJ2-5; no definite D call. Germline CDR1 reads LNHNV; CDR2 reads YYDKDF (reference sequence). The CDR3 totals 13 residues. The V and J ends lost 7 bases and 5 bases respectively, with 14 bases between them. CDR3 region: CATTFFRSETQYF. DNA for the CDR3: TGTGCCACCACCTTTTTCCGGAGTGAGACCCAGTACTTC. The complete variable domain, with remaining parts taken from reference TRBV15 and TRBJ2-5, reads DAMVIQNPRYQVTQFGKPVTLSCSQTLNHNVMYWYQQKSSQAPKLLFHYYDKDFNNEADTPDNFQSRRPNTSFCFLDIRSPGLGDTAMYLCATTFFRSETQYFGPGTRLLVL.

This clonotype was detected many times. The CDR3 region has the DNA TGTGCCAGCAGCGTAGGTCTTCACAAAGAGACCCAGTACTTC. It is translated as CASSVGLHKETQYF. J is TRBJ2-5 and V is TRBV9, with D unresolved. The germline V gene encodes CDR1 SGDLS and CDR2 YYNGEE. The V gene lost 0 bases and the J gene lost 3 bases, with 9 bases spanning the gap. There are 14 residues in the CDR3.

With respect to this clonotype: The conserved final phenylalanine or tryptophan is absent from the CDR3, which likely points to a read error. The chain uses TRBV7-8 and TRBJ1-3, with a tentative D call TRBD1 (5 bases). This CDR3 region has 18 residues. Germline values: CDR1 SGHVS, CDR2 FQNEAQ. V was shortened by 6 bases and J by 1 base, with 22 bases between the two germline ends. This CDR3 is CASRRHPVPGTSGNTIYL. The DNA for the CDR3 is TGTGCCAGCAGACGACACCCAGTTCCGGGGACGTCTGGAAACACCATATATCTT.

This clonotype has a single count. The CDR3 protein is CASSEGAGGANVLTF. Written as DNA, the CDR3 is TGTGCCAGCAGCGAAGGGGCAGGTGGGGCCAACGTCCTGACTTTC. The J gene is TRBJ2-6, the V gene TRBV28; TRBD1 is a possible D gene (5 bases). The CDR3 contains 15 residues. Germline CDR1 and CDR2: MDHEN and SYDVKM. Trimming stripped 6 bases from V and 3 bases from J, with 12 bases between.

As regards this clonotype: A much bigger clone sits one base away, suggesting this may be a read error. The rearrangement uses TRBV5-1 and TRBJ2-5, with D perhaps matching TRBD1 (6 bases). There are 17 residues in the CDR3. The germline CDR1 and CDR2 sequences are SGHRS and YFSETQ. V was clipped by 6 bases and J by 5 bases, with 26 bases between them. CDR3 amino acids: CASIHNAYGTTTETQYF. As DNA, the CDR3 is TGCGCCAGCATCCACAATGCCTACGGGACAACGACCGAGACCCAGTACTTC. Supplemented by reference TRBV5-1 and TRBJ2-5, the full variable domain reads KAGVTQTPRYLIKTRGQQVTLSCSPISGHRSVSWYQQTPGQGLQFLFEYFSETQRNKGNFPGRFSGRQFSNSRSEMNVSTLELGDSALYLCASIHNAYGTTTETQYFGPGTRLLVL.

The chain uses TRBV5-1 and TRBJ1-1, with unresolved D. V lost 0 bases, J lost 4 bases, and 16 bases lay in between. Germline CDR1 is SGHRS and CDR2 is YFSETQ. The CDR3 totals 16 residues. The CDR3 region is CASSLDRPPRSTEAFF. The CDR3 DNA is TGCGCCAGCAGCTTGGACAGACCCCCGCGGAGCACTGAAGCTTTCTTT.

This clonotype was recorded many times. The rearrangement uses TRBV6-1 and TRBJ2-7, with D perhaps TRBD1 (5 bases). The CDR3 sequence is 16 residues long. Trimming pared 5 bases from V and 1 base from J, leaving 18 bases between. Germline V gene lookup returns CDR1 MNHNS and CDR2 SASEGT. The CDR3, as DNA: TGTGCCAGCAGTCAAAACCTACTACAGGCTTCCTACGAGCAGTACTTC. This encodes CASSQNLLQASYEQYF.